This T cell receptor (beta chain) was found in a study of T cells in Graves' hyperthyroidism and ophthalmopathy. Whole-study context: Peripheral blood sampling occurred at initial diagnosis, before any treatment.

Blood sampling occurred at first hyperthyroidism diagnosis, ahead of any ophthalmopathy symptoms. This clonotype has a count of ten or more. As yet, its antigen is unknown. Study results and caveats: Most thyroid-expanded clonotypes above 0.001 were also found in blood.

TCR beta CDR3 regions were amplified from RNA transcripts. During a first-round RT-PCR of the TCR CDR3, the HTBI primer set was used. TCRdb re-analysed the multiplex PCR reads in MiXCR, keeping a single row per CDR3 protein. The sample contains approximately 620,000 distinct CDR3 sequences, approximately 13% of which appear only once. Input material: blood. The origin of this receptor is a woman under 40 with Graves' hyperthyroidism that later progressed to Graves' ophthalmopathy.

The CDR3 loop is CAISESEVTGAVGYTF. CDR3 nucleotide sequence: TGTGCCATCAGTGAGTCGGAGGTCACAGGGGCGGTTGGCTACACCTTC. The J gene is TRBJ1-2, the V gene TRBV10-3; 7 nucleotides line up with TRBD1. There are 16 residues in the CDR3. In germline, CDR1 is ENHRY, CDR2 SYGVKD. The V gene end was trimmed by 0 bases and the J gene end by 7 bases; junction bases not matched to a gene: 11.